This T cell receptor beta chain was observed in a study of identical twins. Notes on the study in general: Within cord blood, abundant beta clonotypes carried fewer insertions, but memory repertoires showed no such trend.

The germline V gene has CDR1 SGHRS and CDR2 YFSETQ. V was cut by 6 bases and J by 5 bases, with 15 bases left in between. The CDR3 sequence is 14 residues long. A single record per CDR3 protein comes from TCRdb applying MiXCR to the 5' RACE reads. The repertoire includes approximately 600,000 distinct CDR3 sequences, around a tenth of them detected once, and 2.5% to 3% sits in the top ten. The table lists this clonotype with many counts. The antigen is undetermined. A further study also used this sample, focusing on yellow fever vaccine responses in identical twins. That work adds: On the reported evidence, twins' vaccine T cell responses seemed partly convergent and partly personalized.

The sequence came from a young woman in good health. The sequenced sample consisted of PBMCs. The rearrangement links TRBV5-1 to TRBJ2-1, with D perhaps matching TRBD2 (6 bases). The CDR3 DNA sequence: TGCGCCAGCATTTCGGATAGCGGTAACAATGAGCAGTTCTTC. Its protein is CASISDSGNNEQFF.